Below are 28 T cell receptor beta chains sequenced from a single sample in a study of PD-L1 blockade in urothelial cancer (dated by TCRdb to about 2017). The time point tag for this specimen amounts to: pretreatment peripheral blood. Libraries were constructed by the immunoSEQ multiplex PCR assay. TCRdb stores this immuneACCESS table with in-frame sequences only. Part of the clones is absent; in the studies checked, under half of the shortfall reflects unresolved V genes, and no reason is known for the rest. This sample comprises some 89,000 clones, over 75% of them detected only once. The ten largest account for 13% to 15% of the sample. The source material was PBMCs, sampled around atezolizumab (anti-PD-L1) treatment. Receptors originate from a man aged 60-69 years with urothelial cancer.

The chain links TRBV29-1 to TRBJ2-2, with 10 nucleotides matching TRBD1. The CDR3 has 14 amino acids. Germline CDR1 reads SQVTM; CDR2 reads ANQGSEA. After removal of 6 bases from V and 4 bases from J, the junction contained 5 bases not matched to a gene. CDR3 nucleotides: TGCAGCGTCGCCGGGACAGGGGTCACCGGGGAGCTGTTTTTT. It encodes CSVAGTGVTGELFF.

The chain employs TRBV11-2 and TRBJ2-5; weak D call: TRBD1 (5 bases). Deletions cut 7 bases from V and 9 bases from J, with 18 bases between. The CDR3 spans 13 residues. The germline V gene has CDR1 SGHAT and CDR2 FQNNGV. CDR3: CASNLGASGAQYF. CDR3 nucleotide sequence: TGTGCCAGCAACCTAGGGGCGTCTGGGGCCCAGTACTTC. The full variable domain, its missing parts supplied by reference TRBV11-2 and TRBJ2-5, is EAGVAQSPRYKIIEKRQSVAFWCNPISGHATLYWYQQILGQGPKLLIQFQNNGVVDDSQLPKDRFSAERLKGVDSTLKIQPAKLEDSAVYLCASNLGASGAQYFGPGTRLLVL.

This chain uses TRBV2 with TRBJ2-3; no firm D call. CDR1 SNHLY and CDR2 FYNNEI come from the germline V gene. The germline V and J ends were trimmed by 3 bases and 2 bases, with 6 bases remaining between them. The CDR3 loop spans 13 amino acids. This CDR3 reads CASSDPFTDTQYF. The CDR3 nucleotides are TGTGCCAGCAGTGACCCATTCACAGATACGCAGTATTTT.

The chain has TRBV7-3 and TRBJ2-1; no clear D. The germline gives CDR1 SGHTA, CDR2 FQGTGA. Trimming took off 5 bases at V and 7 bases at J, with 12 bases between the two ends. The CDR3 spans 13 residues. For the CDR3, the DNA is TGTGCCAGCAGCACAGCATATGTTAATGAGCAGTTCTTC. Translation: CASSTAYVNEQFF.

The CDR3 is CASSLTGGTYEQYF. CDR3 sequence (DNA): TGTGCCAGCAGCTTGACGGGGGGGACCTACGAGCAGTACTTC. The genes are TRBV5-6 and TRBJ2-7; 8 bases match TRBD2. The length of the CDR3 is 14 residues. Per the germline V gene, CDR1 is SGHDT and CDR2 is YYEEEE. The V gene end was trimmed by 1 base and the J gene end by 2 bases; junction bases not matched to a gene: 2.

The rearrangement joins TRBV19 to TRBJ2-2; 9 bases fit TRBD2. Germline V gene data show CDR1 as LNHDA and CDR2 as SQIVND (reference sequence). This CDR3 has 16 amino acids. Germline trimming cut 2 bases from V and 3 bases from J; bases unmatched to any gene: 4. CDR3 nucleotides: TGTGCCAGTAGTATAAGGGGACTAGCCGACACCGGGGAGCTGTTTTTT. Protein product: CASSIRGLADTGELFF.

Written as DNA, the CDR3 is TGCGCCAGCAGCTTGGCAGGGTCAAACACTGAAGCTTTCTTT. It is translated as CASSLAGSNTEAFF. J is TRBJ1-1 and V is TRBV5-1; TRBD1 might be the D (5 bases). Germline assignment: CDR1 SGHRS and CDR2 YFSETQ. With 0 bases removed from V and 2 bases from J, the gap between germline ends came to 8 bases. The CDR3 totals 14 residues.

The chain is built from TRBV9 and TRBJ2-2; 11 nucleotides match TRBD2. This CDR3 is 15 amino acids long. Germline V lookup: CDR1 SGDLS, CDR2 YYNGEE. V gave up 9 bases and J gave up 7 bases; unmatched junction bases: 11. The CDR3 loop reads CATGGLAEGIGELFF. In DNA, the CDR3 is TGTGCCACGGGGGGACTAGCGGAGGGGATCGGGGAGCTGTTTTTT.

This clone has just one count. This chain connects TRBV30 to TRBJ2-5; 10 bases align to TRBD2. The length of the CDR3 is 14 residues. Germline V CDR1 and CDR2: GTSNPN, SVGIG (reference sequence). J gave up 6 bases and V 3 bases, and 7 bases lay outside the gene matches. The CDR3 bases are TGTGCCTGGAGCGGTAGCGGGGGGCCTCAGACCCAGTACTTC. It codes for CAWSGSGGPQTQYF.

Here the CDR3 DNA reads TGCGCCAGCAGTGTGGAGAGCAACACTGAAGCTTTCTTT. Protein: CASSVESNTEAFF. This chain links TRBV10-1 with TRBJ1-1; unclear D gene. V lost 4 bases to trimming and J lost 2 bases, with 8 bases between them. This CDR3 region has 13 residues. Germline V gives CDR1 WNHNN, CDR2 SYGVQD (reference sequence).

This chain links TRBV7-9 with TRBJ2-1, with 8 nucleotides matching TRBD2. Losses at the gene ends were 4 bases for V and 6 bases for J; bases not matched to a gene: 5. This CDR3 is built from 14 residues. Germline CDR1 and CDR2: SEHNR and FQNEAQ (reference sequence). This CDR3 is CASSSPGRANEQFF. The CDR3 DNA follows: TGTGCCAGCAGCTCCCCCGGGAGGGCCAATGAGCAGTTCTTC.

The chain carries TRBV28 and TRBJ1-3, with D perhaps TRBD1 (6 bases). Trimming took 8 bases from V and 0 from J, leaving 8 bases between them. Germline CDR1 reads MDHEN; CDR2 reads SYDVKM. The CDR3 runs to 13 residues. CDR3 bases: TGTGCCAGCGGGGGCAGCTCTGGAAACACCATATATTTT. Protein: CASGGSSGNTIYF.

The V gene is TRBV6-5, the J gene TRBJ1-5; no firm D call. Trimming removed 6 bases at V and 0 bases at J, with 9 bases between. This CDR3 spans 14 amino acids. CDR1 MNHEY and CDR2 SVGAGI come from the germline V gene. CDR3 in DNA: TGTGCCAGCAGCCCTCTTTATAGCAATCAGCCCCAGCATTTT. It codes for CASSPLYSNQPQHF.

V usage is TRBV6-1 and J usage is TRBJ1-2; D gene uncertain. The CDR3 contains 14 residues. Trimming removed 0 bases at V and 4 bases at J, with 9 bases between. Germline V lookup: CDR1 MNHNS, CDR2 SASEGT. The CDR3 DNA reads TGTGCCAGCAGTGAAGCGTCGGTTGTCTATGGCTACACCTTC. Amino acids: CASSEASVVYGYTF.

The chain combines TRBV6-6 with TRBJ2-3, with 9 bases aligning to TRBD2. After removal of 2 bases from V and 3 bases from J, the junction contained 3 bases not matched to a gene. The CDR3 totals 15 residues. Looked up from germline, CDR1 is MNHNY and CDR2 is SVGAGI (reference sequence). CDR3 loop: CASSYGLAGTDTQYF. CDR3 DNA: TGTGCCAGCAGTTACGGGCTAGCGGGAACAGATACGCAGTATTTT.

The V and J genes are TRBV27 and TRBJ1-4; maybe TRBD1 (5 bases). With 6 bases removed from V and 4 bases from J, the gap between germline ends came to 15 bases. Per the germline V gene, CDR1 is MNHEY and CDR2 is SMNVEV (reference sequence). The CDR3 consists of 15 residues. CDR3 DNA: TGTGCCAGCAGCCTTGGGGGGAGGTTTAATGAAAAACTGTTTTTT. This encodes CASSLGGRFNEKLFF.

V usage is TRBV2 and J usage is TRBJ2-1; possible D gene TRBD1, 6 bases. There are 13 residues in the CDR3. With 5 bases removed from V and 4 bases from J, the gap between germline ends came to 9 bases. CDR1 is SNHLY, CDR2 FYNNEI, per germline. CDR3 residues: CASSSDRYNEQFF. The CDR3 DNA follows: TGTGCCAGCAGTTCGGACAGATACAATGAGCAGTTCTTC. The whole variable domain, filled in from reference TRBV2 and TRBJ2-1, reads EPEVTQTPSHQVTQMGQEVILRCVPISNHLYFYWYRQILGQKVEFLVSFYNNEISEKSEIFDDQFSVERPDGSNFTLKIRSTKLEDSAMYFCASSSDRYNEQFFGPGTRLTVL.

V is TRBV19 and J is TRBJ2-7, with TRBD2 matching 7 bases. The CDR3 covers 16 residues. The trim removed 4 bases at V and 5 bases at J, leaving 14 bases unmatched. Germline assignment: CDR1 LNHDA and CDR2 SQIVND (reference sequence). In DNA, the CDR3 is TGTGCCAGTAGTACAACCACTAGCGCTCTCATAAACGAGCAGTACTTC. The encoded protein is CASSTTTSALINEQYF.

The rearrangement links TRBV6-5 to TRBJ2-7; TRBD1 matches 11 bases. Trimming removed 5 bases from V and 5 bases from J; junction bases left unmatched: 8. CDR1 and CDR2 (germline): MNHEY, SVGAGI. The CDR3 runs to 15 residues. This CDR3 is CASSPIGQGANEQYF. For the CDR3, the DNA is TGTGCCAGCAGTCCAATCGGACAGGGGGCGAACGAGCAGTACTTC.

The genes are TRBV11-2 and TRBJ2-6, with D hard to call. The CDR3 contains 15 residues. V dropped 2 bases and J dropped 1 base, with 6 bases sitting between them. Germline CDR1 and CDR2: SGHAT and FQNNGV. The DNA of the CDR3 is TGTGCCAGCAGCTTACCGGGTTCTGGGGCCAACGTCCTGACTTTC. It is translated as CASSLPGSGANVLTF.

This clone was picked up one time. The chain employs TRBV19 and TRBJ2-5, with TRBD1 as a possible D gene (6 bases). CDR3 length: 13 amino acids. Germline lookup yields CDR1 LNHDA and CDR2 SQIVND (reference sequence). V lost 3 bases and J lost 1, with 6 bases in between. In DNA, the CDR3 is TGTGCCAGTAGTATCAGGGGCCAAGAGACCCAGTACTTC. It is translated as CASSIRGQETQYF.

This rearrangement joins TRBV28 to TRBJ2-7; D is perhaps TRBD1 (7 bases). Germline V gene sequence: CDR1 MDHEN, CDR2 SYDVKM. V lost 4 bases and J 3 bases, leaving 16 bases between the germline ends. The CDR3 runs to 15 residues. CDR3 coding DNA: TGTGCCAGCAGTTCAGGGGGGCAGGGAAACTACGAGCAGTACTTC. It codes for CASSSGGQGNYEQYF.

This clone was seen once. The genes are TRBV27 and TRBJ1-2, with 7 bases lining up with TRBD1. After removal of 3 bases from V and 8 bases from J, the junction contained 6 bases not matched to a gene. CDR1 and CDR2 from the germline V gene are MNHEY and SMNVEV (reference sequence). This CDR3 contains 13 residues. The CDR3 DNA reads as TGTGCCAGCAGTTTCCCGACAGGGTACGGCTACACCTTC. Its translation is CASSFPTGYGYTF.

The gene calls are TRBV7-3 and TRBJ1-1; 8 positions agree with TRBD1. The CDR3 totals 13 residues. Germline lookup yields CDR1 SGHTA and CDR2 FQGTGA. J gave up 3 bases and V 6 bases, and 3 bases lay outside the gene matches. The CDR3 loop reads CASRLQGDTEAFF. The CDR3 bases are TGTGCCAGCAGATTACAGGGGGACACTGAAGCTTTCTTT.

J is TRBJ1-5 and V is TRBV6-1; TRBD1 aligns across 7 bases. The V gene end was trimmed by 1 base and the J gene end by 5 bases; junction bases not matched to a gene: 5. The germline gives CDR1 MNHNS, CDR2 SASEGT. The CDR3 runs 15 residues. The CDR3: CASSEGGQGDQPQHF. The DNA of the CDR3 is TGTGCCAGCAGTGAAGGTGGTCAGGGGGATCAGCCCCAGCATTTT.

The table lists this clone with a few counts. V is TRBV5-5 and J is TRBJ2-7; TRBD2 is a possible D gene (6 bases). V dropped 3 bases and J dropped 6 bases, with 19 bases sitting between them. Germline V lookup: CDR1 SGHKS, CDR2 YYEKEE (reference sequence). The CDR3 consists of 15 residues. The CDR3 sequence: CASSWDLGRRGEQYF. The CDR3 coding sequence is TGTGCCAGCAGCTGGGACCTCGGGCGGCGGGGCGAGCAGTACTTC.

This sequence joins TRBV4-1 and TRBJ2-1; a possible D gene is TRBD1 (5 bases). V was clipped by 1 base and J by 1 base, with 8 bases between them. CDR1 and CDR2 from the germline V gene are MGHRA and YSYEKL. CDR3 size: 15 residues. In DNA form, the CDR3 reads TGCGCCAGCAGCCAAGGTCAGGGATCCTACAATGAGCAGTTCTTC. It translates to CASSQGQGSYNEQFF.

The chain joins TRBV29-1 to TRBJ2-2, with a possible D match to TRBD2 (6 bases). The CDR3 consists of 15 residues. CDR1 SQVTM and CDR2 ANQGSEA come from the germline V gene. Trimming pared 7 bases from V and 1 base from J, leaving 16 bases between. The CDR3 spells CSARANSGNTGELFF. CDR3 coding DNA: TGCAGCGCCCGAGCTAATAGCGGGAACACCGGGGAGCTGTTTTTT.